One and the same sample provided the 27 T cell receptor beta chains below, sequenced in a study of radiation and T cells in renal cell carcinoma. Generated by immunoSEQ multiplex PCR, the TCRdb table keeps only in-frame clones and is missing some. The sample yields some 20,000 clones, roughly 53% seen once. This sample's treatment: treatment-naive control, cytoreductive nephrectomy. The material sequenced was tumor tissue, taken from a patient whose treatment was nephrectomy without radiotherapy. Receptors were obtained from a human donor with renal cell carcinoma.

The rearrangement joins TRBV5-1 to TRBJ2-1; 9 nucleotides align to TRBD1. With 0 bases clipped from V and 7 bases from J, the junction kept 8 bases outside the gene matches. CDR1 and CDR2 from the germline V gene are SGHRS and YFSETQ. CDR3 length equals 16 residues. Here the CDR3 DNA reads TGCGCCAGCAGCTTGGAAAGCGGGACAGGGCATAATGAGCAGTTCTTC. Translating gives CASSLESGTGHNEQFF.

This clone has just one count. The J gene is TRBJ2-7, the V gene TRBV7-2; tentatively, D is TRBD2 (8 bases). CDR1 is SGHTA, CDR2 FQGNSA, per germline. This CDR3 spans 16 amino acids. Trimming left V 4 bases short and J 0 bases short, with 16 bases between. CDR3 residues: CASSSREGQFSYEQYF. The CDR3 coding sequence is TGTGCCAGCAGCTCCCGGGAGGGACAGTTCTCCTACGAGCAGTACTTC.

This sequence joins TRBV7-6 and TRBJ1-1; no clear D gene. With 3 bases removed from V and 1 base from J, the gap between germline ends came to 9 bases. The CDR3 runs to 14 residues. Germline V gene lookup returns CDR1 SGHVS and CDR2 FNYEAQ. CDR3 protein: CASSFGVTNTEAFF. CDR3 sequence (DNA): TGTGCCAGCAGCTTCGGGGTTACGAACACTGAAGCTTTCTTT.

The rearrangement uses TRBV5-5 and TRBJ2-5; TRBD1 is a possible D gene (7 bases). Germline values: CDR1 SGHKS, CDR2 YYEKEE (reference sequence). The CDR3 spans 13 residues. The V end was cut by 4 bases, the J end by 7 bases, with 14 bases between. The CDR3 region has the DNA TGTGCCAGCAGCCACCGACAGGGAGGGACCCAGTACTTC. Protein sequence: CASSHRQGGTQYF.

This clone was seen just once. This chain links TRBV4-1 with TRBJ1-2, with D possibly being TRBD1 (5 bases). This CDR3 has 16 residues. With 0 bases removed from V and 3 bases from J, the gap between germline ends came to 14 bases. CDR1 and CDR2 (germline): MGHRA, YSYEKL. In DNA, the CDR3 is TGCGCCAGCAGCCAAGAGTACCGGGACCCAGACTATGGCTACACCTTC. Protein sequence: CASSQEYRDPDYGYTF.

The CDR3 region is CAWTGTGGAWDTEAFF. CDR3 DNA sequence: TGTGCCTGGACCGGGACAGGGGGCGCATGGGACACTGAAGCTTTCTTT. V gene TRBV30 combines with J gene TRBJ1-1; 12 bases are shared with TRBD1. Germline CDR1 reads GTSNPN; CDR2 reads SVGIG (reference sequence). The V and J ends lost 4 bases and 3 bases, in that order; junction bases with no gene match: 9. This CDR3 region has 16 residues.

The chain is built from TRBV7-6 and TRBJ2-5, with a weak D call TRBD1 (6 bases). The CDR3 contains 15 residues. V lost 4 bases and J 7 bases, leaving 19 bases between the germline ends. Germline V gives CDR1 SGHVS, CDR2 FNYEAQ. The CDR3 bases are TGTGCCAGCAGCTCCACTCCACAGGGCGGTGGGACCCAGTACTTC. This sequence encodes CASSSTPQGGGTQYF.

J is TRBJ1-2 and V is TRBV6-6, with 7 bases aligning to TRBD1. With 10 bases clipped from V and 8 bases from J, the junction kept 10 bases outside the gene matches. The CDR3 covers 12 residues. CDR1 MNHNY and CDR2 SVGAGI come from the germline V gene (reference sequence). CDR3 loop: CAISGQAGGYTF. The CDR3, as DNA: TGTGCCATCAGCGGACAGGCAGGGGGCTACACCTTC.

The chain is built from TRBV23-1 and TRBJ2-1; D remains ambiguous. TRBV23-1 belongs to the ORF category, with a function that is uncertain. V lost 8 bases and J 5 bases, leaving 28 bases between the germline ends. The CDR3 is 18 amino acids. The CDR3 DNA sequence: TGCGCCAGCCCAAGTCAGAGAACAGAGCCAAAACGGAACAATGAGCAGTTCTTC. Translation: CASPSQRTEPKRNNEQFF.

This chain links TRBV9 with TRBJ1-2, with D unresolved. V was pared by 4 bases and J by 6 bases, with 10 bases between. The V gene's germline CDR1 is SGDLS and CDR2 YYNGEE. This CDR3 is built from 12 residues. The CDR3 region has the DNA TGTGCCAGCAGCCCGCACGAGGATGGCTACACCTTC. It codes for CASSPHEDGYTF.

The table lists this clone with a few counts. The rearrangement joins TRBV9 to TRBJ1-6; no firm D call. The germline V gene encodes CDR1 SGDLS and CDR2 YYNGEE. Trimming shortened V by 0 bases and J by 5 bases, and 6 bases separated the two germline ends. The CDR3 sequence is 14 residues long. CDR3 sequence: CASSVEGNNSPLHF. CDR3 coding DNA: TGTGCCAGCAGCGTAGAAGGGAATAATTCACCCCTCCACTTT.

The rearrangement links TRBV9 to TRBJ1-1; 8 positions agree with TRBD1. From germline, CDR1 is SGDLS and CDR2 YYNGEE. The V and J ends lost 2 bases and 1 base, in that order; junction bases with no gene match: 1. This CDR3 is built from 14 residues. CDR3 in DNA: TGTGCCAGCAGCGTCGGGACAGGGAACACTGAAGCTTTCTTT. Protein sequence: CASSVGTGNTEAFF.

By its share, this clone is medium-sized (0.01 to 0.1%). The rearrangement uses TRBV5-1 and TRBJ2-1, with D perhaps TRBD1 (6 bases). The CDR3 is 14 residues long. V dropped 4 bases and J dropped 5 bases, with 13 bases sitting between them. The germline V gene has CDR1 SGHRS and CDR2 YFSETQ. The CDR3 nucleotides read TGCGCCAGCAGCCAAGGACAGACTAACAATGAGCAGTTCTTC. It codes for CASSQGQTNNEQFF.

The rearrangement links TRBV5-4 to TRBJ2-5; weak D call: TRBD2 (6 bases). The CDR3 contains 14 residues. Trimming removed 4 bases at V and 1 base at J, with 11 bases between. Germline values: CDR1 SGHNT, CDR2 YYREEE (reference sequence). DNA of the CDR3: TGTGCCAGCAGCCCTAGCGTAGTCCAAGAGACCCAGTACTTC. As protein: CASSPSVVQETQYF.

The DNA of the CDR3 is TGTGCCAGCAGCTTCCAGACTAGCGGGGGCACCGGGGAGCTGTTTTTT. It encodes CASSFQTSGGTGELFF. The rearrangement links TRBV9 to TRBJ2-2, with 12 bases matching TRBD2. CDR1 is SGDLS, CDR2 YYNGEE, per germline. The trim removed 4 bases at V and 4 bases at J, leaving 5 bases unmatched. The CDR3 has 16 residues.

Only a few counts were recorded for this clone. The V gene is TRBV7-9, the J gene TRBJ2-5; 7 nucleotides align to TRBD2. The CDR3 has 15 amino acids. J was trimmed by 4 bases and V by 4 bases; bases with no gene match: 9. Germline V gene lookup returns CDR1 SEHNR and CDR2 FQNEAQ (reference sequence). CDR3 sequence (DNA): TGTGCCAGCAGCTCTTCGGGAGGAAGGGGAGAGACCCAGTACTTC. Translating gives CASSSSGGRGETQYF.

The J gene is TRBJ1-2, the V gene TRBV29-1, with D tentatively TRBD1 (6 bases). This CDR3 is 11 amino acids long. The germline CDR1 and CDR2 sequences are SQVTM and ANQGSEA. V gave up 3 bases and J gave up 5 bases, with 7 bases separating them. CDR3 DNA: TGCAGCGTTGAGGGGGCGTATGGCTACACCTTC. Translation gives CSVEGAYGYTF.

There are a few counts of this clone. The rearrangement joins TRBV19 to TRBJ1-3, with TRBD1 matching over 8 bases. CDR3 length: 15 amino acids. The trim removed 5 bases at V and 4 bases at J, leaving 7 bases unmatched. Germline assignment: CDR1 LNHDA and CDR2 SQIVND (reference sequence). CDR3: CASSGQGARGNTIYF. The CDR3 coding sequence is TGTGCCAGTAGTGGGCAGGGGGCGCGAGGAAACACCATATATTTT.

As concerns this clone: One end of the junction is discordant with germline, which a read error may explain. The chain joins TRBV10-3 to TRBJ1-2; 8 bases fit TRBD1. Germline V gene lookup returns CDR1 ENHRY and CDR2 SYGVKD. This CDR3 has 13 residues. The CDR3 loop reads CAIRESGGEGYTF. CDR3 sequence (DNA): TGTGCCATCAGAGAGTCAGGGGGCGAGGGCTACACCTTC.

This clone was picked up one time. The chain combines TRBV5-1 with TRBJ1-2; possibly TRBD1 for D (5 bases). V was trimmed by 0 bases and J by 2 bases, leaving 11 bases between them. CDR3 length: 15 residues. Looked up from germline, CDR1 is SGHRS and CDR2 is YFSETQ. The CDR3 reads CASSLGGLQNYGYTF. The DNA for the CDR3 is TGCGCCAGCAGCTTGGGGGGACTGCAAAACTATGGCTACACCTTC. Supplemented by reference TRBV5-1 and TRBJ1-2, the full variable domain reads KAGVTQTPRYLIKTRGQQVTLSCSPISGHRSVSWYQQTPGQGLQFLFEYFSETQRNKGNFPGRFSGRQFSNSRSEMNVSTLELGDSALYLCASSLGGLQNYGYTFGSGTRLTVV.

The genes are TRBV18 and TRBJ2-7, with TRBD1 matching over 8 bases. This CDR3 comprises 15 residues. Germline loops: CDR1 KGHSH, CDR2 LQKENI. With V trimmed by 4 bases and J by 0 bases, 5 bases remained unmatched. The CDR3 here is CASSRQGSSSYEQYF. DNA of the CDR3: TGTGCCAGCTCACGACAGGGGTCTAGCTCCTACGAGCAGTACTTC. The full variable domain, completed using reference TRBV18 and TRBJ2-7, is NAGVMQNPRHLVRRRGQEARLRCSPMKGHSHVYWYRQLPEEGLKFMVYLQKENIIDESGMPKERFSAEFPKEGPSILRIQQVVRGDSAAYFCASSRQGSSSYEQYFGPGTRLTVT.

V is TRBV5-1 and J is TRBJ2-3; 10 positions agree with TRBD1. The CDR3 extends over 15 amino acids. Per germline, CDR1 SGHRS and CDR2 YFSETQ. The ends lost 2 bases at V and 5 bases at J; junction bases unmatched: 5. The CDR3 DNA sequence: TGCGCCAGCAGCTTAGGACAGGGGGTGGGAGATACGCAGTATTTT. Translation gives CASSLGQGVGDTQYF.

The table lists this clone with a few counts. This clone may be a read error of a much larger clone one base away. This same CDR3 is encoded by further DNA sequences in the sample. J is TRBJ2-1 and V is TRBV20-1, with D unresolved. The CDR3 length is 10 residues. V was clipped by 3 bases and J by 7 bases, with 4 bases between them. CDR1 is DFQATT and CDR2 is SNEGSKA in the germline V gene (reference sequence). CDR3 protein: CSASANEQFF. CDR3 nucleotide sequence: TGCAGTGCTAGTGCAAATGAGCAGTTCTTC.

The gene calls are TRBV30 and TRBJ2-2; D perhaps matches TRBD1 (6 bases). Germline V gene data show CDR1 as GTSNPN and CDR2 as SVGIG (reference sequence). This CDR3 spans 18 amino acids. Trimming removed 0 bases at V and 3 bases at J, with 20 bases between. DNA of the CDR3: TGTGCCTGGAGTGTAAGGGGTATTTGGGCAGGGGACACCGGGGAGCTGTTTTTT. Translation gives CAWSVRGIWAGDTGELFF.

This clone showed up just a few times. In nucleotides, the CDR3 is TGTGCCAGTAGTATGGGATTCAGCAACTACGAGCAGTACTTC. Its translation: CASSMGFSNYEQYF. The V gene is TRBV19, the J gene TRBJ2-7, with D unresolved. Per the germline V gene, CDR1 is LNHDA and CDR2 is SQIVND (reference sequence). The CDR3 has 14 amino acids. V shed 3 bases and J shed 3 bases, with 12 bases lying between them. Variable domain in full (rest from reference TRBV19 and TRBJ2-7): DGGITQSPKYLFRKEGQNVTLSCEQNLNHDAMYWYRQDPGQGLRLIYYSQIVNDFQKGDIAEGYSVSREKKESFPLTVTSAQKNPTAFYLCASSMGFSNYEQYFGPGTRLTVT.

A remark on this clone: Other DNA variants within this sample encode the same CDR3. V usage is TRBV4-1 and J usage is TRBJ2-2; 7 positions agree with TRBD1. From germline, CDR1 is MGHRA and CDR2 YSYEKL. This CDR3 is built from 15 residues. V shed 4 bases and J 1 base; nucleotides not matched to a gene: 3. The DNA of the CDR3 is TGCGCCAGCAGCCCTGGGGACAGGAACACCGGGGAGCTGTTTTTT. Translation: CASSPGDRNTGELFF.

The chain links TRBV10-3 to TRBJ2-2; 7 bases align to TRBD1. Trimming removed 10 bases from V and 0 bases from J; junction bases left unmatched: 5. The CDR3 runs to 14 residues. Germline V CDR1 and CDR2: ENHRY, SYGVKD. CDR3 DNA: TGTGCCACCGGACAGGTTGCGAACACCGGGGAGCTGTTTTTT. Translating gives CATGQVANTGELFF.